These T cell receptor beta chains were read from a single sample in a study of blood T cell repertoires in COVID-19. Measured with immunoSEQ multiplex PCR; TCRdb has only the in-frame clones, and not every one. The repertoire includes more than 200,000 clones, 90% to 95% of them detected once, and under 2.5% sits in the top ten. Sequenced sample: PBMCs or T cells enriched from blood (not recorded which). The receptors were sampled from a woman younger than 30 who had recovered from COVID-19. Both conserved end residues are part of each CDR3. Each record gives: J gene, D gene, clone size, V gene, CDR3 DNA, CDR3 protein. D genes are given only for firm matches. Not every row has a clone size; where given, it reads once, few, many or a size class.

TRBJ1-4	TRBD1	.	TRBV28	TGTGCCAGCAGTTTATCAGGGACAGCTGGTACAAGTGGTGAAAAACTGTTTTTT	CASSLSGTAGTSGEKLFF
TRBJ1-1	.	.	TRBV10-3	TGTGCCACGAGCCAGGGAAGGCTCGACTCTGAAGCTTTCTTT	CATSQGRLDSEAFF
TRBJ2-5	TRBD1	.	TRBV11-2	TGTGCCAGCAGCTTAGATCGGGGACAGGGGCCCAAGACCCAGTACTTC	CASSLDRGQGPKTQYF
TRBJ1-5	.	.	TRBV21-1	TGTGCCAGCAGCAAAGGGGGGGGATGGAGCAATCAGCCCCAGCATTTT	CASSKGGGWSNQPQHF
TRBJ1-1	.	once	TRBV19	TGTGCCAGTAGGTCCGGGTCGCGGAACACTGAAGCTTTCTTT	CASRSGSRNTEAFF
TRBJ1-5	TRBD1	.	TRBV5-1	TGCGCCAGCATCTTACCTCCGACAGGGGGGGAATATAGCAATCAGCCCCAGCATTTT	CASILPPTGGEYSNQPQHF
TRBJ2-6	.	.	TRBV14	TGTGCCAGCACCCGTACAGGGACTGGGGCCAACGTCCTGACTTTC	CASTRTGTGANVLTF
TRBJ1-1	.	.	TRBV28	TGTGCCAGCAGCTCCGGGGGGGCGGCTTTCTTT	CASSSGGAAFF
TRBJ1-2	.	.	TRBV3-1/TRBV3-2	TGTGCCAGCAGCCAAGAGGAGGGGTTCTATGGCTACACCTTC	CASSQEEGFYGYTF
TRBJ2-7	.	.	TRBV28	TGTGCCAGCAGAACCCCCCGGGCCTACGAGCAGTACTTC	CASRTPRAYEQYF
TRBJ2-2	.	many	TRBV7-3	TGTGCCAGCAGCTTAACCCCCCGGGTGAAGGACACCGGGGAGCTGTTTTTT	CASSLTPRVKDTGELFF
TRBJ1-5	.	.	TRBV18	TGTGCCAGCTCACCCGGTTATAGCAATCAGCCCCAGCATTTT	CASSPGYSNQPQHF
TRBJ2-1	TRBD2	once	TRBV2	TGTGCCAGCCGACTAGCGTCGAGCTCCTACAATGAGCAGTTCTTC	CASRLASSSYNEQFF
TRBJ2-7	.	.	TRBV4-1	TGCGCCAGCAGCCAAACAGCCAGCTACGAGCAGTACTTC	CASSQTASYEQYF
TRBJ2-5	TRBD1	.	TRBV11-2	TGTGCCAGCAGCCCGACCCGAGGGGGCTTTGAGACCCAGTACTTC	CASSPTRGGFETQYF
TRBJ1-1	TRBD1	.	TRBV19	TGTGCCAGTAACAGGGGGTGGCGGGACACTGAAGCTTTCTTT	CASNRGWRDTEAFF
TRBJ2-2	TRBD1	once	TRBV19	TGTGCCAGTAGCTGGACAGGGGGCGCCGCCGGGGAGCTGTTTTTT	CASSWTGGAAGELFF
TRBJ1-2	TRBD1	.	TRBV29-1	TGCAGCGTTCTCCGGGACAGGGCTAACTATGGCTACACCTTC	CSVLRDRANYGYTF
TRBJ2-5	.	.	TRBV9	TGTGCCAGCAGCGTAGCCCTCCAAGAGACCCAGTACTTC	CASSVALQETQYF
TRBJ1-2	.	.	TRBV18	TGTGCCAGCTCACCTAGACAGGATTCTAACTATGGCTACACCTTC	CASSPRQDSNYGYTF
TRBJ2-1	TRBD2	.	TRBV5-1	TGCGCCAGCAGCTTCCCGAGACTAGCGGGAGAAGGCTACAATGAGCAGTTCTTC	CASSFPRLAGEGYNEQFF
TRBJ2-5	.	.	TRBV19	TGTGCCAGTAGTAGGAGCGGCCAAGAGACCCAGTACTTC	CASSRSGQETQYF
TRBJ1-4	.	.	TRBV5-8	TGTGCCAGCAGCTCAAACAGGGCAACTAATGAAAAACTGTTTTTT	CASSSNRATNEKLFF
TRBJ1-2	.	.	TRBV7-9	TGTGCCAGCAGCTTAGGTGCGGGAAGCTATGGCTACACCTTC	CASSLGAGSYGYTF
TRBJ1-1	.	.	TRBV4-3	TGCGCCAGCAGCCAAGGACCCGGGTTAGGCACTCCTGAAGCTTTCTTT	CASSQGPGLGTPEAFF
TRBJ2-7	TRBD1	.	TRBV6-2/TRBV6-3	TGTGCCAGCAGTCGGACAGGGAAAAGGGATACAATCTTC	CASSRTGKRDTIF
TRBJ1-2	.	.	TRBV7-9	TGTGCCAGCAGCTCCGGTACCCGTAACTATGGCTACACCTTC	CASSSGTRNYGYTF
TRBJ2-1	TRBD1	.	TRBV5-1	TGCGCCAGCAGCCCTGGACAGGGGGGCCACAATGAGCAGTTCTTC	CASSPGQGGHNEQFF
TRBJ1-1	.	.	TRBV27	TGTGCCAGCAGTTTATCTAGGGGTCTCGGAGAAGCTTTCTTT	CASSLSRGLGEAFF
TRBJ1-1	.	.	TRBV5-1	TGCGCCAGCAGCTTGTGGGGGGTTGACACTGAAGCTTTCTTT	CASSLWGVDTEAFF
TRBJ1-1	TRBD1	.	TRBV5-1	TGCGCCAGCAGCCCCGGACAGGGTCGAATGGACACTGAAGCTTTCTTT	CASSPGQGRMDTEAFF
TRBJ1-1	.	.	TRBV5-1	TGCGCCAGCAGCGCCGACAGAAACACTGAAGCTTTCTTT	CASSADRNTEAFF
TRBJ1-1	.	once	TRBV4-3	TGCGCCAGCAGCCAAGTTTCATCGGGTTTTTCTGAAGCTTTCTTT	CASSQVSSGFSEAFF
TRBJ1-5	.	.	TRBV6-5	TGTGCCAGCCGTCCCCTAGCGAATCAGCCCCAGCATTTT	CASRPLANQPQHF
TRBJ2-7	.	.	TRBV6-5	TGTGCCAGCAGACTGGACACCCTTCAATTGGAGCAGTACTTC	CASRLDTLQLEQYF
TRBJ1-5	.	.	TRBV7-2	TGTGCCAGCAGCTTAGTCCAGGGTGGCAATCAGCCCCAGCATTTT	CASSLVQGGNQPQHF
TRBJ2-7	TRBD1	.	TRBV3-1/TRBV3-2	TGTGCCAGCAGCCAAGTAGCCGGACAGGGACCCTACGAGCAGTACTTC	CASSQVAGQGPYEQYF
TRBJ1-6	.	.	TRBV27	TGTGCCAGCACTCCCTACCCAGGGGCGAATAATTCACCCCTCCACTTT	CASTPYPGANNSPLHF
TRBJ2-3	TRBD1	.	TRBV2	TGTGCCAGCAGACCGGGTGGACAGGGCGACACAGATACGCAGTATTTT	CASRPGGQGDTDTQYF